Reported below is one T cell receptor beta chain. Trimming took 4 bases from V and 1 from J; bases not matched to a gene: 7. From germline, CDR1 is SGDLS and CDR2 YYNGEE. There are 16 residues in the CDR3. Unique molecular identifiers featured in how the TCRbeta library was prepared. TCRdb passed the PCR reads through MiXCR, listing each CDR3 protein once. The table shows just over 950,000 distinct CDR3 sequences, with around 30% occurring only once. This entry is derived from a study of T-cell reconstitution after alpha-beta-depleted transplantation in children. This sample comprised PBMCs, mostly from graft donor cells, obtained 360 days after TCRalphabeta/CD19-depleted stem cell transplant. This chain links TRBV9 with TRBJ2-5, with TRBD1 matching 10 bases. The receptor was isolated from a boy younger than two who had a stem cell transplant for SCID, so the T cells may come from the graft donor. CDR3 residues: CASSRRDRGFQETQYF. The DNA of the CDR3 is TGTGCCAGCAGCCGCCGGGACAGGGGTTTCCAAGAGACCCAGTACTTC.